Listed below are T cell receptor beta chains from one sample, sequenced in a study of vaccination and CD4 T cells after COVID-19. TCRdb reprocessed the PCR reads with MiXCR, giving one entry per CDR3 protein. In the table there are about 20,000 distinct CDR3 sequences, 50% to 65% of which are singletons. Source: CD4+ T cells from blood, taken after SARS-CoV-2 vaccination. All receptors come from a human donor who had recovered from COVID-19. CDR3s include the opening cysteine and the closing phenylalanine or tryptophan.

j_gene | v_gene | CDR3aa
TRBJ2-2 | TRBV20-1 | CSFLAGGSTGELFF
TRBJ2-7 | TRBV28 | CASSLTGLAGVYEQYF
TRBJ1-2 | TRBV28 | CASSLLIGGAGYTF
TRBJ1-6 | TRBV20-1 | CSAREPGQGNSPLHF
TRBJ1-5 | TRBV30 | CAWSSRRNQPQHF
TRBJ2-5 | TRBV2 | CASSVTGRETQYF
TRBJ1-1 | TRBV20-1 | CSARDWRELATEAFF
TRBJ2-3 | TRBV6-5 | CASSYRGGSTDTQYF
TRBJ2-1 | TRBV18 | CASSPKLAGGYNEQFF
TRBJ2-1 | TRBV19 | CASRGGPSDEQFF
TRBJ2-2 | TRBV19 | CASSAGGRYTGELFF
TRBJ1-6 | TRBV28 | CASMVGYQGGTYNSPLHF
TRBJ1-6 | TRBV28 | CASTPTGARGGPLHF
TRBJ1-6 | TRBV10-3 | CAISDGKGEADSPLHF
TRBJ2-5 | TRBV15 | CATSRGRQETQYF
TRBJ2-5 | TRBV24-1 | CATSVSGQETQYF
TRBJ2-2 | TRBV6-1 | CASGGGGTSTGELFF
TRBJ2-1 | TRBV6-1 | CASSEPYNEQFF
TRBJ2-1 | TRBV20-1 | CSAPAGVSYNEQFF
TRBJ1-6 | TRBV15 | CATSRDLNGGENSPLHF
TRBJ1-2 | TRBV6-1 | CASSEVQGAPFGYTF
TRBJ2-1 | TRBV19 | CASSNFGPSGYNEQFF
TRBJ1-1 | TRBV7-9 | CASSPSDPNTEAFF
TRBJ1-3 | TRBV7-9 | CASSLVGSSGNTIYF
TRBJ2-1 | TRBV20-1 | CSARALAGEQFF
TRBJ1-4 | TRBV20-1 | CSARDPTGGNEKLFF
TRBJ2-3 | TRBV19 | CASSISQSGSTSRTQYF
TRBJ1-1 | TRBV7-9 | CASRPGGAAEAFF
TRBJ2-3 | TRBV20-1 | CSATGLASPTDTQYF
TRBJ1-2 | TRBV28 | CASIDTLGAHQGYTF
TRBJ2-2 | TRBV11-2 | CASSPRALWSGELFF
TRBJ1-4 | TRBV28 | CASGVGNEKLFF
TRBJ2-7 | TRBV6-2/TRBV6-3 | CASSTLPSGASYEQYF
TRBJ1-3 | TRBV24-1 | CATSDIPGNTIYF
TRBJ1-5 | TRBV28 | CASSLSRGIQPQHF
TRBJ2-5 | TRBV19 | CASSISGDGGETQYF
TRBJ1-5 | TRBV19 | CASSTGTGYHSNQPQHF
TRBJ1-5 | TRBV6-1 | CASRFRGPTSNQPQHF
TRBJ2-6 | TRBV15 | CATSTAAGVQGANVLTF
TRBJ1-1 | TRBV10-2 | CASSGRDGNTEAFF